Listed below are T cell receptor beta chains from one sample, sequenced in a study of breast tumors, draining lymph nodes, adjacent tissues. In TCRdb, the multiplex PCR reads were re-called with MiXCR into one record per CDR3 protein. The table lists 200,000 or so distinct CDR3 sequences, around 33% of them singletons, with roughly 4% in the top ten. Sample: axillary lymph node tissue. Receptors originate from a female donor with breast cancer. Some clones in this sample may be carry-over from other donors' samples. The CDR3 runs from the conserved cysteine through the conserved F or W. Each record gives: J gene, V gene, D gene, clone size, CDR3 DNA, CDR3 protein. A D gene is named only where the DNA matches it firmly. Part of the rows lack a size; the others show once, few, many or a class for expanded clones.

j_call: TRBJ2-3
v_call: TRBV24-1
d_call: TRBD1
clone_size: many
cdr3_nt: TGTGCCACCAGTGATTCATTGGGGACAGGCGACACAGATACGCAGTATTTT
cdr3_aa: CATSDSLGTGDTDTQYF

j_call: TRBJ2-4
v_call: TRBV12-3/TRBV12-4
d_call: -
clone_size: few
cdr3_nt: TGTGCCAGCAGTTTTGACGCTGCAGCCAAAAACATTCAGTACTTC
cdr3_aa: CASSFDAAAKNIQYF

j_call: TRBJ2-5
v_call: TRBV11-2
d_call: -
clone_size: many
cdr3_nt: TGTGCCAGCAGAACCCAGACAGCCCAGGGGACCCAGTACTTC
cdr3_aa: CASRTQTAQGTQYF

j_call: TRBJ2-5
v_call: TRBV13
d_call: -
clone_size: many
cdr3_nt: TGTGCCAGCAGCGCAAGACTAAAGGGGACCCAGTACTTC
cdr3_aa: CASSARLKGTQYF

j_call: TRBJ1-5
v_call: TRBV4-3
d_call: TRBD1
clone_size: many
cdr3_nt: TGCGCCAGCAGCCAACCCTGGGATTATACAGGGGGGAGGTATTGGTATCAGCCCCAGCATTTT
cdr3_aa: CASSQPWDYTGGRYWYQPQHF

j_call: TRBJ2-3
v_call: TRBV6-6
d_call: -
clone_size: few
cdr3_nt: TGTGCCAGCAGTCCCGGGGCCGTAGAGGGCACAGATACGCAGTATTTT
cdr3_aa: CASSPGAVEGTDTQYF

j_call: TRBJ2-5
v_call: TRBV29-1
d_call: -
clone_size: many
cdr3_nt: TGCAGCGTTGACGAGGGCGTAGAGACCCAGTACTTC
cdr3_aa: CSVDEGVETQYF

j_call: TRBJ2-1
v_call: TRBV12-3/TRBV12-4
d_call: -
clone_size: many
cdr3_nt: TGTGCCAGCAGTTTTAATGAGAGGGACAATGAGCAGTTCTTC
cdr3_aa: CASSFNERDNEQFF

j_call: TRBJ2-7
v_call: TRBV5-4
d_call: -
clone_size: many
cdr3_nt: TGTGCCAGCAGCGCCCGGACTTCACCGGGGGAGCAGTACTTC
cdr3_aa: CASSARTSPGEQYF

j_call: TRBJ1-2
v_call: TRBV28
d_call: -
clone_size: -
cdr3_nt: TGTGCCAGCAGTTTGGAGAATCGGGGTGGCTACACCTTC
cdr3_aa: CASSLENRGGYTF

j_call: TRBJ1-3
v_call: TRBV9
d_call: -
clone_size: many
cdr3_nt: TGTGCCAGCAGCACCCGACAAGCCGGTGGGACCATATATTTT
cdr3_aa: CASSTRQAGGTIYF

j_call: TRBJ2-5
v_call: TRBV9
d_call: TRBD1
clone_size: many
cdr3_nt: TGTGCCAGCAGCCTAACCCCGGGACAGGGTGGAGAGACCCAGTACTTC
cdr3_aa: CASSLTPGQGGETQYF

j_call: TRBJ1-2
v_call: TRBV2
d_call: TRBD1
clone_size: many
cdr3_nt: TGTGCCAGCAGCTTGCTGGGACAGGGAGCAAGGGGCTACACCTTC
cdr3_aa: CASSLLGQGARGYTF

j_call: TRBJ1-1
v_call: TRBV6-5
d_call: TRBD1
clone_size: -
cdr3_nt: TGTGCCAGCAGTTACGAGGGGACAGGGCTCAGTGAAGCTTTCTTT
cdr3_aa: CASSYEGTGLSEAFF

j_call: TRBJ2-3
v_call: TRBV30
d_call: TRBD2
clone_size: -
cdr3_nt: TGTGCCTGGGATGGGGGATATTCGCGGGGGGCCACAGATACGCAGTATTTT
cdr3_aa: CAWDGGYSRGATDTQYF

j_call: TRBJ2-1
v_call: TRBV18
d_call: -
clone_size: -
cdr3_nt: TGTGCCAGCTCACCACCGGCGGGGACGTACAATGAGCAGTTCTTC
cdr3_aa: CASSPPAGTYNEQFF

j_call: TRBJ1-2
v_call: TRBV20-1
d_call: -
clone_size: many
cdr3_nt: TGCAGTGCTAGCTACCCAGGTGGCTACACCTTC
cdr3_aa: CSASYPGGYTF

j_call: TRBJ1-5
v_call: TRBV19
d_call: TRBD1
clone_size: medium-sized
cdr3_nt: TGTGCCAGTAGCCTGGGACAGGACCTCGGGCCCCAGCATTTT
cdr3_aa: CASSLGQDLGPQHF

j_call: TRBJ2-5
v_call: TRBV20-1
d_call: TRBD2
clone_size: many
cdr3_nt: TGCAGTGCTCGTAGCGGGATTCAAGAGACCCAGTACTTC
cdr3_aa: CSARSGIQETQYF

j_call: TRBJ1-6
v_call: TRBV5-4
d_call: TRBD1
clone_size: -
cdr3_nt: TGTGCCAGCAGCTTTGGGACAGCGGTCAATAATTCACCCCTCCACTTT
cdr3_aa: CASSFGTAVNNSPLHF

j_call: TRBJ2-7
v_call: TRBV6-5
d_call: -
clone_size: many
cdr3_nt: TGTGCCAGCAGTTACAGGCAGGGCTACGAGCAGTACTTC
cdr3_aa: CASSYRQGYEQYF

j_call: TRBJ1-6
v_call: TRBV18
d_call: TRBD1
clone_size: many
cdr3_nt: TGTGCCAGCTCGCCTACCGGGACAGGGAATTCACCCCTCCACTTT
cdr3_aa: CASSPTGTGNSPLHF

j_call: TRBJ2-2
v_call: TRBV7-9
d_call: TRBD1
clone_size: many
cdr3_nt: TGTGCCAGCAGCTTAGACAGGGGCACTAACACCGGGGAGCTGTTTTTT
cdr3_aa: CASSLDRGTNTGELFF

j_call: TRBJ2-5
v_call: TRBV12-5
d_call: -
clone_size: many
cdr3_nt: TGTGCTAGTGGTTTCACCTACAAGACCCAGTACTTC
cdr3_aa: CASGFTYKTQYF

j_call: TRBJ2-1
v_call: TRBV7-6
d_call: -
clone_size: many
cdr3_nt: TGTGCCAGCAGCTTAGGTCTAGCTGGGGGTAATGAGCAGTTCTTC
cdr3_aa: CASSLGLAGGNEQFF

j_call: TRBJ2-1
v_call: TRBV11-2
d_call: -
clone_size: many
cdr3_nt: TGTGCCAGCAGCTTTGACAGGCACTCCTACAATGAGCAGTTCTTC
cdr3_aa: CASSFDRHSYNEQFF

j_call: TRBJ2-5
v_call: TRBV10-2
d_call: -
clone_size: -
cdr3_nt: TGCGCCAGCAGGACACCGGGGCCAAAGACCCAGTACTTC
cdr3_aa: CASRTPGPKTQYF

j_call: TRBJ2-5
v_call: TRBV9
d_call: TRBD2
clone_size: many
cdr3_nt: TGTGCCAGCAGCACGACTAGCTATGGGGAGACCCAGTACTTC
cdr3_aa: CASSTTSYGETQYF

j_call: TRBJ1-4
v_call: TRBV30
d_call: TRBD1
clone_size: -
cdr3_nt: TGTGCCTGGACCTACAGGGGGCAGGAAGAAAAACTGTTTTTT
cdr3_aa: CAWTYRGQEEKLFF

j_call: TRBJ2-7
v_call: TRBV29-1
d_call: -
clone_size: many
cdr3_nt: TGCAGCGTTTCGGCAAGCTCCTACGAGCAGTACTTC
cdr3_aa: CSVSASSYEQYF

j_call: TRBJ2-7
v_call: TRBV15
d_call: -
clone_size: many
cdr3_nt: TGTGCCACCAGCAGAGATAGGGGGGACGAGCAGTACTTC
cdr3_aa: CATSRDRGDEQYF

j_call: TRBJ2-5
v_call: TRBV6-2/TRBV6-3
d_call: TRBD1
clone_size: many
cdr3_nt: TGTGCCAGCAGTTACAGCCGGGACAGCCTCCAAGAGACCCAGTACTTC
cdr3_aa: CASSYSRDSLQETQYF

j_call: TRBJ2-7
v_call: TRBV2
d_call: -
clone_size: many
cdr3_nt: TGTGCCAGCAGTGAAAGGCCAAGCGGATCCTACGAGCAGTACTTC
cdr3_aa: CASSERPSGSYEQYF

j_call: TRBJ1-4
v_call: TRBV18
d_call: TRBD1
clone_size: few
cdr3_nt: TGTGCCAGCTCAACCGACAGGGGCGTTAATGAAAAACTGTTTTTT
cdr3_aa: CASSTDRGVNEKLFF

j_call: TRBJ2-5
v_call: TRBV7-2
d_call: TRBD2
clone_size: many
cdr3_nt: TGTGCCAGCAGCTTTAGCGGGAGGGGAGAGACCCAGTACTTC
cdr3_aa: CASSFSGRGETQYF

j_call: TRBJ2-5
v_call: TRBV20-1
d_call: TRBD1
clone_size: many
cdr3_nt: TGCAGTGCTAGGTGGACAGGGGGCCAAGAGACCCAGTACTTC
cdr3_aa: CSARWTGGQETQYF

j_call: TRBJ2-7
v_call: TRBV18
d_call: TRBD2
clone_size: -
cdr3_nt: TGTGCCAGCTCACCACGGACTAGCGGGATAGGAAAATACGAGCAGTACTTC
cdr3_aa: CASSPRTSGIGKYEQYF

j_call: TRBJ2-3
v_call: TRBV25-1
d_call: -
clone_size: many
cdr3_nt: TGTGCCAGCAGTGAATATGAGGGTTCAGATACGCAGTATTTT
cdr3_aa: CASSEYEGSDTQYF

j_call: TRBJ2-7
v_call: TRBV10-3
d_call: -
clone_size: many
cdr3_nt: TGTGCCATCAGTGAGGAGACAGTCTCCGAGCAGTACTTC
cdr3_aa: CAISEETVSEQYF

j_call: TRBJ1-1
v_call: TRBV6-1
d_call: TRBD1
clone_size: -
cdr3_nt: TGTGCCAGCAGGAAGACTTCATCGAGGGACAGGAACACTGAAGCTTTCTTT
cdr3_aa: CASRKTSSRDRNTEAFF

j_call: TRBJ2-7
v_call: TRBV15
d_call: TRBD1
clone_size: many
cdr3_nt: TGTGCCACCAGCAGTACGGGACAGGGCTTTTACGAGCAGTACTTC
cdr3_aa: CATSSTGQGFYEQYF

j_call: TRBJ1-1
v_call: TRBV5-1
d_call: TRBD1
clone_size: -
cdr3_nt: TGCGCCAGCAGGCTAGAACCTAGGGGACAGGCCGTGCTTGAAGCTTTCTTT
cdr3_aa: CASRLEPRGQAVLEAFF

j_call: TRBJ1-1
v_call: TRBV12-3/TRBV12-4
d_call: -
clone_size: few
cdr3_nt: TGTGCCAGCACTGAGACGGAGAACACTGAAGCTTTCTTT
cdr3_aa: CASTETENTEAFF